The following is a TCR beta chain sequence with its context. The target of this receptor is not known. Nothing much larger sits one base from this clone, and base qualities are not available. The trial excluded patients who had a history of autoimmune disease or who were on systemic immunosuppression. Peripheral blood for TCR sequencing was collected from all dose cohorts at baseline, on cycle 4 day 1, and on cycle 7 day 1. The samples were drawn from a first-in-human, open-label, multicenter phase I dose-escalation trial of ivuxolimab. Adults with locally advanced or metastatic head and neck squamous cell, hepatocellular, melanoma or renal cell carcinoma were enrolled in the trial. Before TCR sequencing, CD4+ T cells and CD8+ T cells were sorted from peripheral blood as separate populations. This specimen belongs to a study of OX40 agonist ivuxolimab in advanced cancers. For the wider study: Ivuxolimab was a fully human IgG2 agonistic monoclonal antibody targeting the costimulatory receptor OX40 (CD134). Intravenous ivuxolimab was administered to patients every 2 weeks at six dose levels: 0.01, 0.1, 0.3, 1.5, 3 and 10 mg/kg. Of the roughly 54 patients in dose escalation, some 20 had hepatocellular carcinoma, some 15 had melanoma, 9 had renal cell carcinoma and 9 had head and neck cancer. In the dose-escalation cohort, 65% to 90% of patients were male, and the mean age was about 55 years, with a range of about 23 to 90. Patients were allowed to have had prior anti-PD-1, anti-PD-L1 or anti-CTLA-4 therapy, and 40% of the dose-escalation patients had previously received checkpoint inhibitors. Partial responses were achieved by three dose-escalation patients, of whom one had hepatocellular carcinoma and two had cutaneous melanoma. Peripheral TCRbeta sequencing aimed to test whether ivuxolimab altered TCR sequence diversity and caused clonal T-cell expansion. The paper reports the monotherapy dose-escalation portion (N = 52 patients) of the phase I ivuxolimab trial.

Genomic DNA was isolated from the sorted cells so that the TCRbeta CDR3 region could be sequenced. The immunoSEQ Assay was used to sequence the TCRbeta CDR3 regions. The table comes from immuneACCESS by way of TCRdb, which keeps in-frame sequences with V and J called. Part of the clones is missing from these tables; in studies checked, under half for an unresolved V gene and the rest for unknown reasons. The sample records over 70,000 clones, around 85% of which are singletons. The leading ten clones occupy under 2% of the sample. What the work shows at the level of the full study, not this receptor alone: Low levels of normalized T-cell clonal expansion were also seen in some nonresponding patients. At doses of 0.1 to 3.0 mg/kg, clonal expansion of both CD4+ and CD8+ blood T cells was observed from baseline to week 6. In the 0.1-3.0 mg/kg groups, partial responders were among the patients with the lowest normalized peripheral clonal expansion, particularly in CD8+ T cells. After ivuxolimab, more expanded clones were found on average in CD8+ T cells than in CD4+ T cells. The antigen specificity of the peripheral T cells that underwent clonal expansion was not determined.

The source material was CD4+ or CD8+ T cells sorted from blood, sampled in a trial of the OX40 agonist ivuxolimab. This TCR came from an adult with an advanced solid tumor such as melanoma, head and neck, liver or kidney cancer.

The CDR3 has the sequence CAWTREGGALTDTQYF. The sequenced DNA: TGTGCCTGGACCCGAGAGGGGGGGGCCCTCACAGATACGCAGTATTTT. The sequence is built from TRBV30 and TRBJ2-3; 7 matching bases give a weak D call of TRBD2. The CDR3 holds 16 amino acids from the cysteine to the phenylalanine. This entry keeps only the CDR3 DNA: 48 bases, framed from base 1. V sheds 4 bases and J sheds 2 bases, leaving 19 bases between their ends. CDR1 is given as GTSNPN and CDR2 as SVGIG, both from the germline V gene (reference sequence).